This T cell receptor (beta chain) stems from a study of sequential checkpoint blockade in melanoma. Regarding treatment: randomized to nivolumab then ipilimumab (arm A) or the reverse (arm B). TCRdb's table, derived via immunoSEQ multiplex PCR, lists solely in-frame clones and lacks some. The sample shows around 13,000 clones, about 72% of them seen only once. V was clipped by 1 base and J by 1 base, with 5 bases between them. The CDR3 is 14 amino acids. Germline CDR1 LGHNA, CDR2 YSLEER. This chain connects TRBV4-3 to TRBJ1-5, with D unclear. This clonotype originated in a human patient with melanoma. Some clones in this sample may be carry-over from other donors' samples. The material was CD8+ T cells sorted from blood (inferred from file names), obtained from a patient given nivolumab and ipilimumab in sequence. The DNA of the CDR3 is TGCGCCAGCAGCCAAGTCTACAGCAATCAGCCCCAGCATTTT. Its translation: CASSQVYSNQPQHF.